What follows describes a single TCR beta chain. The antigen it binds to is not known. No much larger clone is present one base from it, and per-base qualities are unavailable. The donors were healthy, HIV-negative adults with no recently reported acute infections or vaccinations. All donors were Caucasian adults living in Nashville, Tennessee, USA. CD4+ T cells were enriched by magnetic negative selection; naive cells were then positively selected on CD45RA, and the negative fraction formed the memory subset. After blood collection by leukapheresis, PBMCs were isolated using Ficoll-Histopaque density gradient centrifugation and then cryopreserved in the vapor phase of liquid nitrogen. Analytical flow cytometry was used to check the purity and quantity of every magnetically sorted T cell population. Genomic DNA was isolated from each sorted fraction and quantified by UV absorbance on a Nanodrop 2000c.

Using the deep immunoSEQ assay, multiplex PCR amplified TCR CDR3 regions from genomic DNA. For each cell subset, the extracted genomic DNA was distributed evenly across all wells of several immunoSEQ 96-well plates, and each plate served as one replicate. For sorted subsets, around 200 ng genomic DNA, equal to tens of thousands of T cell genomes, was loaded into each replicate PCR. Purified libraries were measured with a Qubit 3.0 fluorometer, size-checked on a Bioanalyzer 2100, and measured again with the KAPA Library Quantification kit. Each immunoSEQ 96-well plate was sequenced on its own single-read 150-cycle Illumina NextSeq 550 flow cell. Concerning the study's data processing: Because only junctional sequences without quality scores were contained in the immunoSEQ output, filtering matching that applied to full-length reads could not be performed. To assign V/J genes and CDR3, sequences were annotated using PyIR, a Python wrapper for IgBLAST v1.9, with IMGT germline references. Reads with weak V/J assignments (E-value above 1e-6), missing CDR3, stop codons, out-of-frame junctions, or ambiguous translated residues were removed. V3J clonotypes were defined as sequences sharing an identical inferred V gene, J gene, and CDR3 amino acid sequence. The percentage overlap between two repertoires was calculated by dividing the number of shared unique clonotypes by the size of the smaller repertoire. Repertoire richness was assessed with RTK rarefaction, the Chao1 estimator, and Recon v2.1 estimates of unobserved clonotypes. OLGA was used to compute generation probabilities for all TCRbeta clonotypes that the gDNA method yielded from a few donors. The source is immuneACCESS, and TCRdb retained only in-frame sequences with V and J called. Part of the clones is not carried over; for the studies checked, unresolved V genes explain less than half of this, and the remainder is unexplained. V and J calls plus clone size are reproduced from that table; the DNA served to infer D and trimming. The sample yields some 350,000 clones; around 74% were counted once. The top ten constitute 10% of the sample.

CDR1 SEHNR and CDR2 FQNEAQ were looked up in the germline V gene (reference sequence). CDR3 length: 16 amino acids, cysteine to phenylalanine. Only the CDR3 portion is preserved as DNA: 48 bases, with reading frame beginning at the first base. The germline V and J ends show losses of 1 base and 3 bases respectively, and no gene match explains 4 bases of the junction. This entry belongs to a study of shared clonotypes between healthy human individuals (dated by TCRdb to between 2020 and 2021). With regard to the full study: The cohort comprised a couple of women and a few men aged 18 to 49 years. Per donor, three plates each were used for CD4 naive and CD4 memory, two for CD8 naive, and one for CD8 memory. To estimate repertoire size and how much clonotype sharing occurs between individuals, the study deeply sequenced the blood TCR repertoires of five healthy adults. To increase sequencing depth and limit assay-specific biases, TCR repertoire library preparation and sequencing were carried out by different laboratories using diverse techniques. Leukapheresis yielded between about 0.8 and 9.5 billion PBMCs per donor. Study-level results and caveats: Clonotypes shared by all four sorted-subset donors showed higher generation probabilities than non-shared clonotypes. Naive subsets generally had larger estimated clonotype richness than memory subsets. Sampling was limited to blood, and TCR repertoires in tissue likely differ from TCR repertoires in blood. Because the study included only a small number of donors, the genetic and exposure-history diversity represented was limited. Even with the large sequencing depth, rarefaction of the sorted-subset datasets indicated that sequencing was incomplete. When a handful of donors were compared, the shared fraction of clonotypes was roughly 5% for naive CD4, roughly 3.4% for naive CD8, about 2.5% for memory CD4, and 0.4% for memory CD8. Pairwise subsampling indicated that sequencing depth was expected to affect the degree of clonotype sharing among donors.

The rearrangement combines TRBV7-9 with TRBJ2-1, with 9 middle bases fitting TRBD2. The sequence was collected from a man between 25 and 39 years old in good health. The sample consisted of memory CD4+ T cells sorted from blood. This specimen's cell subset or site label, interpreted: CD45RA-negative fraction. The nucleotide sequence reads TGTGCCAGCAGCTTAGGGGGCGGGAGGGGCTACAATGAGCAGTTCTTC. Its protein product is CASSLGGGRGYNEQFF.